Sequencing of this T cell receptor beta chain was carried out in a study of ipilimumab plus nivolumab after autologous stem cell transplantation. The CDR3 runs 11 residues. Germline-derived CDR1 and CDR2 are SGHNT and YENEEA. With 5 bases removed from V and 4 bases from J, the gap between germline ends came to 5 bases. Sequencing used immunoSEQ multiplex PCR; TCRdb keeps in-frame clones, though not all of them. This sample has some 45,000 clones, with about 88% found just once. The sequences come from PBMCs, collected in a trial of ipilimumab plus nivolumab as post-transplant consolidation. This chain links TRBV11-3 with TRBJ2-5; D not resolved. This receptor was obtained from a male donor with multiple myeloma. The CDR3 DNA is TGTGCCAGCAGCCTCAGAGAGACCCAGTACTTC. Protein product: CASSLRETQYF.